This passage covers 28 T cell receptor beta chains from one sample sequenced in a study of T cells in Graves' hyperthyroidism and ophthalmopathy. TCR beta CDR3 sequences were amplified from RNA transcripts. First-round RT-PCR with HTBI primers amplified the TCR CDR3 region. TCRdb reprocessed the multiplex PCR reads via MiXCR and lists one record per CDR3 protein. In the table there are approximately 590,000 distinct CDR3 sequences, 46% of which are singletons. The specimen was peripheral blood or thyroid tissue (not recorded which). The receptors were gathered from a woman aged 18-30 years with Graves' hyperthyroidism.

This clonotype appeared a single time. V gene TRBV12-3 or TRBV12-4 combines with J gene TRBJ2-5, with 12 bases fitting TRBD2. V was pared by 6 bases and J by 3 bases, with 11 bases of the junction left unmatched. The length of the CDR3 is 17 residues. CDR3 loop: CASSPAGLAGLKETQYF. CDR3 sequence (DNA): TGTGCCAGCAGCCCCGCTGGACTAGCGGGATTGAAAGAGACCCAGTACTTC.

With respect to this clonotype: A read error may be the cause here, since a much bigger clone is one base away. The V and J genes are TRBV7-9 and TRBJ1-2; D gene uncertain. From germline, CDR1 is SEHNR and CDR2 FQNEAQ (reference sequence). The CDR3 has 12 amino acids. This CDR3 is CAGSFVGHGYTF. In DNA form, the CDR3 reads TGTGCCGGCAGCTTCGTCGGACATGGCTACACCTTC.

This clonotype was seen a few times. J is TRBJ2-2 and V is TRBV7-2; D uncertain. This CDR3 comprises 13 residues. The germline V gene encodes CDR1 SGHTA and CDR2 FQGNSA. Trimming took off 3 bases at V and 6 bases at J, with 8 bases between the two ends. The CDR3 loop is CASSFSWAGELFF. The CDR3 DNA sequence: TGTGCCAGCAGCTTCTCGTGGGCCGGGGAGCTGTTTTTT.

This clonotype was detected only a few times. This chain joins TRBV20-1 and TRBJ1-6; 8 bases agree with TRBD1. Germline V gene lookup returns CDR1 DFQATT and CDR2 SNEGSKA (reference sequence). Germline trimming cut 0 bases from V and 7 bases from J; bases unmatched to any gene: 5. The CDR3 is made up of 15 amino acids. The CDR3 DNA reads TGCAGTGCTAGAGACCCGGGACAGGAGAATTCACCCCTCCACTTT. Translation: CSARDPGQENSPLHF.

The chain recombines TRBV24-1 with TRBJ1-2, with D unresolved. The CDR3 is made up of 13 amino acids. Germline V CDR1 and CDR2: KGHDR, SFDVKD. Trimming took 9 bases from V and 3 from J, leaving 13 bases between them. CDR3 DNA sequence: TGTGCCACCGAGGTCTCCCTGCACTATGGCTACACCTTC. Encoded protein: CATEVSLHYGYTF.

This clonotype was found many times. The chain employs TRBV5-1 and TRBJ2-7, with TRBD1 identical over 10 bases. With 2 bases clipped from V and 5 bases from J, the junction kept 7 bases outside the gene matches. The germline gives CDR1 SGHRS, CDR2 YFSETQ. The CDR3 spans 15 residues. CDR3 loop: CASSFVPGQGNEQYF. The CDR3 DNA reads TGCGCCAGCAGCTTCGTACCGGGACAGGGGAACGAGCAGTACTTC.

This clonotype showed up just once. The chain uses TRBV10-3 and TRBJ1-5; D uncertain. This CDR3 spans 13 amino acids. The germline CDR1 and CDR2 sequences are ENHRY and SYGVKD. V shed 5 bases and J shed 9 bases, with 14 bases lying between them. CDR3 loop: CAISSSGGAPQHF. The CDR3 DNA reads TGTGCCATCAGTTCCTCGGGTGGTGCGCCCCAGCATTTT.

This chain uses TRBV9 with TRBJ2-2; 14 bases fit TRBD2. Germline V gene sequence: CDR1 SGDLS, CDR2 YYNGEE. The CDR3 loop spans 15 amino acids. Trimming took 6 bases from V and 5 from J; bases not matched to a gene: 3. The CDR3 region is CASIGLAGGTGELFF. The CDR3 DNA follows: TGTGCCAGCATCGGACTAGCGGGAGGAACCGGGGAGCTGTTTTTT.

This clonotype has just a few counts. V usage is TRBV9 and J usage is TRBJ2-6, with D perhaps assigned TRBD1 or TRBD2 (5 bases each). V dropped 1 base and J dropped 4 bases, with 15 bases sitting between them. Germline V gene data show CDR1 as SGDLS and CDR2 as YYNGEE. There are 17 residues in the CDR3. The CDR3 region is CASSVSGTSAGANVLTF. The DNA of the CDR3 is TGTGCCAGCAGCGTATCCGGGACCTCGGCCGGGGCCAACGTCCTGACTTTC.

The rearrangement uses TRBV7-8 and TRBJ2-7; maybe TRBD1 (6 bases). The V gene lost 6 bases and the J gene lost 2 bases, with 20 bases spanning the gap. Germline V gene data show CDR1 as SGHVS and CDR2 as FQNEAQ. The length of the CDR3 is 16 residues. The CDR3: CASRQYWDTTPYEQYF. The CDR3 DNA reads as TGTGCCAGCAGGCAATACTGGGACACCACCCCCTACGAGCAGTACTTC.

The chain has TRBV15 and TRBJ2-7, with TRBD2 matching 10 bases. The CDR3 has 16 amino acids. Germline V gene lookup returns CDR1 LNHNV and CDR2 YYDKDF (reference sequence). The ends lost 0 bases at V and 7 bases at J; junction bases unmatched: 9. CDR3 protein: CATSREPSGSSGEQYF. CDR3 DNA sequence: TGTGCCACCAGCAGAGAACCTAGCGGGAGTTCCGGGGAGCAGTACTTC.

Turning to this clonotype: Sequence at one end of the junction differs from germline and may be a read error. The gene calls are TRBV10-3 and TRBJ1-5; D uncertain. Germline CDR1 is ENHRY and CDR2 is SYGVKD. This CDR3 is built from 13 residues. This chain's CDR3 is CASSYGHNQPQHF. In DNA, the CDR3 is TGTGCCAGCAGTTACGGCCACAATCAGCCCCAGCATTTT.

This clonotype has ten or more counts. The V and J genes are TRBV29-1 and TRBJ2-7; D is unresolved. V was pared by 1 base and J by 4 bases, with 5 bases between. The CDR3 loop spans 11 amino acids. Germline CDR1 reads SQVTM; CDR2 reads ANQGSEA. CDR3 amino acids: CSVEVYYEQYF. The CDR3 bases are TGCAGCGTTGAAGTTTATTACGAGCAGTACTTC.

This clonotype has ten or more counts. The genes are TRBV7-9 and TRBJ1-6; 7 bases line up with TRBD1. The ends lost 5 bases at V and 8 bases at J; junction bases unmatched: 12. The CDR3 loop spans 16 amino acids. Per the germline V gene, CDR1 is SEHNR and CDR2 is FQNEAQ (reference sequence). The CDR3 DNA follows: TGTGCCAGCAGCGGGGAGAGAGGGACAGATGATTCACCCCTCCACTTT. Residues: CASSGERGTDDSPLHF.

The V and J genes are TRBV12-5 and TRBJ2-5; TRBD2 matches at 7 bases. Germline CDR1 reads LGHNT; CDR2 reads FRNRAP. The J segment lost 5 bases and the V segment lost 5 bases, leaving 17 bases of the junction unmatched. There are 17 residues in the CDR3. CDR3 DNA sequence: TGTGCTAGTGGTCCCGCGAATAGGCGGGAGTCGTCCGAGACCCAGTACTTC. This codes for CASGPANRRESSETQYF. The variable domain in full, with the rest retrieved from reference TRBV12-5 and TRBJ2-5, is DARVTQTPRHKVTEMGQEVTMRCQPILGHNTVFWYRQTMMQGLELLAYFRNRAPLDDSGMPKDRFSAEMPDATLATLKIQPSEPRDSAVYFCASGPANRRESSETQYFGPGTRLLVL.

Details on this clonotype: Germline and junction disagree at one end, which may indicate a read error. For the CDR3, the DNA is TGTGCCGGCAGTTTAGGGGGGGAGCAGTACTTC. It encodes CAGSLGGEQYF. The chain couples TRBV12-3 or TRBV12-4 to TRBJ2-7; D assignment may be TRBD1 or TRBD2 (6 bases each). This CDR3 has 11 residues.

The CDR3 DNA follows: TGTGCCAGCAGTTACGGACAGTATAGCAATCAGCCCCAGCATTTT. Translated: CASSYGQYSNQPQHF. The chain links TRBV6-1 to TRBJ1-5; D might be TRBD1 (6 bases). Germline-derived CDR1 and CDR2 are MNHNS and SASEGT. The V gene lost 5 bases and the J gene lost 0 bases, with 11 bases spanning the gap. There are 15 residues in the CDR3.

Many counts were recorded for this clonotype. The CDR3 loop is CASSLTRSGEQYF. CDR3 nucleotide sequence: TGTGCCAGCAGCCTCACTAGAAGCGGCGAGCAGTACTTC. The rearrangement uses TRBV7-9 and TRBJ2-7, with D tentatively TRBD2 (5 bases). Trimming took 5 bases from V and 6 from J, leaving 14 bases between them. The CDR3 contains 13 residues. The germline V gene encodes CDR1 SEHNR and CDR2 FQNEAQ (reference sequence).

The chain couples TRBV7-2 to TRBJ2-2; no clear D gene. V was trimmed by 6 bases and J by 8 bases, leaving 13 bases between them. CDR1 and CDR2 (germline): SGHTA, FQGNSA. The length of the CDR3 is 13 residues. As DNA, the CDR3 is TGTGCCAGCAGTTCCTCGGTTACGGGGGAGCTGTTTTTT. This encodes CASSSSVTGELFF. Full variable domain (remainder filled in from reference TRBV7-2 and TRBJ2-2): GAGVSQSPSNKVTEKGKDVELRCDPISGHTALYWYRQSLGQGLEFLIYFQGNSAPDKSGLPSDRFSAERTGGSVSTLTIQRTQQEDSAVYLCASSSSVTGELFFGEGSRLTVL.

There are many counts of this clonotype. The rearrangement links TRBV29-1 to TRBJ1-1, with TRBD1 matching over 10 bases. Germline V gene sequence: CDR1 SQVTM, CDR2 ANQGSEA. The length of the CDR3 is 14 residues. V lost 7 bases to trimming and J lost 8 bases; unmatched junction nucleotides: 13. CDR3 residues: CSALGGQGKREAFF. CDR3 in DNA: TGCAGCGCGTTAGGGGGACAGGGGAAGCGGGAAGCTTTCTTT. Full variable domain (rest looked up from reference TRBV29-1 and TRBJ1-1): SAVISQKPSRDICQRGTSLTIQCQVDSQVTMMFWYRQQPGQSLTLIATANQGSEATYESGFVIDKFPISRPNLTFSTLTVSNMSPEDSSIYLCSALGGQGKREAFFGQGTRLTVV.

CDR3 coding DNA: TGTGCCAGCAGTCCGGGGGCGCGGGACTACGAGCAGTACTTC. It yields the protein CASSPGARDYEQYF. This chain links TRBV15 with TRBJ2-7, with D possibly being TRBD1 or TRBD2 (6 bases each). Trimming removed 10 bases at V and 3 bases at J, with 19 bases between. The CDR3 spans 14 residues. The germline V gene has CDR1 LNHNV and CDR2 YYDKDF (reference sequence). Drawing the rest from reference TRBV15 and TRBJ2-7, the complete variable domain is DAMVIQNPRYQVTQFGKPVTLSCSQTLNHNVMYWYQQKSSQAPKLLFHYYDKDFNNEADTPDNFQSRRPNTSFCFLDIRSPGLGDTAMYLCASSPGARDYEQYFGPGTRLTVT.

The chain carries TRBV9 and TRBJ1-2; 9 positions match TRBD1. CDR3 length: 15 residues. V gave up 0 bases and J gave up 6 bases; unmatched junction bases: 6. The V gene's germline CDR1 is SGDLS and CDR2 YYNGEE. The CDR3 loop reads CASSVVSQGADGYTF. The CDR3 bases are TGTGCCAGCAGCGTAGTCTCACAGGGGGCGGATGGCTACACCTTC. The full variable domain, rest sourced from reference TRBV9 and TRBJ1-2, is DSGVTQTPKHLITATGQRVTLRCSPRSGDLSVYWYQQSLDQGLQFLIQYYNGEERAKGNILERFSAQQFPDLHSELNLSSLELGDSALYFCASSVVSQGADGYTFGSGTRLTVV.

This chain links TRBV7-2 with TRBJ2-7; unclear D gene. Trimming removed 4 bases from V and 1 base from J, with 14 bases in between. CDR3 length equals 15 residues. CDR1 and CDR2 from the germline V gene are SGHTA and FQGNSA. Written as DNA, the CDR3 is TGTGCCAGCAGCTCCGGTTGGGCAGAATCCTACGAGCAGTACTTC. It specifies CASSSGWAESYEQYF. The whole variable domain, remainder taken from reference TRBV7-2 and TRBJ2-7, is GAGVSQSPSNKVTEKGKDVELRCDPISGHTALYWYRQSLGQGLEFLIYFQGNSAPDKSGLPSDRFSAERTGGSVSTLTIQRTQQEDSAVYLCASSSGWAESYEQYFGPGTRLTVT.

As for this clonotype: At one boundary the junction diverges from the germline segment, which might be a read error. CDR3 in DNA: TGTGCCAGCAGTGAGTTTGCAGTTTCACCCCTCCACTTT. Translated, it gives CASSEFAVSPLHF. V and J are TRBV24-1 and TRBJ1-6; D ambiguous. Germline values: CDR1 KGHDR, CDR2 SFDVKD. This CDR3 region has 13 residues.

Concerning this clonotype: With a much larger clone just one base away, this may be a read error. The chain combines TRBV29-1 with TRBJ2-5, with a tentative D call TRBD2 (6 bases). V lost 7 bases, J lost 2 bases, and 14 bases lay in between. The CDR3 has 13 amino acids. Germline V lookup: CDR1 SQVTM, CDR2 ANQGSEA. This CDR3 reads CSERGGLQETQYF. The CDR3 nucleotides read TGCAGCGAAAGGGGAGGTCTACAAGAGACCCAGTACTTC.

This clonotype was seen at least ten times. CDR3 sequence reads: CASSLDPGSLFF. As DNA, the CDR3 is TGTGCCAGCAGCTTAGATCCGGGCTCACTGTTTTTT. This chain uses TRBV13 with TRBJ1-4; D is unresolved. Looked up from germline, CDR1 is PRHDT and CDR2 is FYEKMQ (reference sequence). V lost 1 base and J 13 bases, leaving 10 bases between the germline ends. The length of the CDR3 is 12 residues.

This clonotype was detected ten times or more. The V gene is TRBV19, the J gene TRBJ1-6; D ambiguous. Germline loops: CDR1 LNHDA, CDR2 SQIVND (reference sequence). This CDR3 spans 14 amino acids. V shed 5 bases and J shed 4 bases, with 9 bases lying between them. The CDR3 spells CASSSERYNSPLHF. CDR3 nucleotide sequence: TGTGCCAGTAGTTCGGAGCGTTATAATTCACCCCTCCACTTT.

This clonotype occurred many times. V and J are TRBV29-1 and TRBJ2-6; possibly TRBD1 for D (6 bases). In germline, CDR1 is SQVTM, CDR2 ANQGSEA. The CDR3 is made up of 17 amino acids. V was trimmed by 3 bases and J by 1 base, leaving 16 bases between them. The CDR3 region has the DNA TGCAGCGTTGAGACTGCGGACAGCTTATCTGGGGCCAACGTCCTGACTTTC. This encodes CSVETADSLSGANVLTF.